This note documents a single T cell receptor (beta chain) sequence. After removal of 5 bases from V and 3 bases from J, the junction contained 8 bases not matched to a gene. CDR3 length: 15 residues. Germline V lookup: CDR1 SEHNR, CDR2 FQNEAQ (reference sequence). This entry belongs to a study of blood T cell repertoires in COVID-19. The wider study: Researchers got acute and convalescent COVID-19 samples from the United States, Italy and Spain.

TCRdb keeps only in-frame clones here, not all; method: immunoSEQ multiplex PCR. The repertoire consists of fewer than 120,000 clones, with 70% to 90% occurring once and the leading ten covering roughly 4.9%. The receptor comes from a human donor in a cohort sampled during active COVID-19. The chain combines TRBV7-9 with TRBJ1-2, with TRBD1 identical over 8 bases. Sequencing was carried out using peripheral blood. The CDR3 DNA reads TGTGCCAGCAGCGCCGGACAGGGATTTGACTATGGCTACACCTTC. The encoded protein is CASSAGQGFDYGYTF.